These 11 T cell receptor beta chains originate from one sample sequenced in a study of blood T cell repertoires in COVID-19. Assay: immunoSEQ multiplex PCR; the TCRdb copy retains only in-frame clones and omits some. The repertoire holds 34,000 or so clones, with over 80% as singletons. What was sequenced was peripheral blood. Receptor source: a man aged 60-69 years with active COVID-19.

The CDR3 nucleotides read TGTGCCACCAGCAGAGGGGCAATTGTAGAGACCCAGTACTTC. Its translation: CATSRGAIVETQYF. This chain connects TRBV15 to TRBJ2-5; D not certain. Trimming stripped 1 base from V and 4 bases from J, with 10 bases between. Germline V CDR1 and CDR2: LNHNV, YYDKDF (reference sequence). The CDR3 has 14 residues.

This clone was detected once. The gene calls are TRBV7-9 and TRBJ2-6, with TRBD1 matching 8 bases. This CDR3 is 17 amino acids long. Germline values: CDR1 SEHNR, CDR2 FQNEAQ (reference sequence). With V trimmed by 4 bases and J by 2 bases, 7 bases remained unmatched. CDR3 nucleotides: TGTGCCAGCAGCTCCGGGACAGGAGGGACTGGGGCCAACGTCCTGACTTTC. It codes for CASSSGTGGTGANVLTF.

This clone has more than one count but fewer than ten. V usage is TRBV11-2 and J usage is TRBJ2-7, with D perhaps TRBD1 (5 bases). The ends were cut back, 2 bases at V and 2 bases at J, with 7 bases in the middle. CDR1 is SGHAT and CDR2 is FQNNGV in the germline V gene. This CDR3 spans 13 amino acids. The CDR3 sequence: CASSLQTAYEQYF. Written as DNA, the CDR3 is TGTGCCAGCAGCTTACAGACAGCCTACGAGCAGTACTTC.

In nucleotides, the CDR3 is TGTGCCAGCGGCGCCGACAGGGGATCTGGAAACACCATATATTTT. Protein sequence: CASGADRGSGNTIYF. The V gene is TRBV6-5, the J gene TRBJ1-3; 8 nucleotides match TRBD1. Germline V CDR1 and CDR2: MNHEY, SVGAGI. V lost 8 bases and J lost 1; bases outside the gene matches: 7. CDR3 size: 15 residues.

The rearrangement links TRBV14 to TRBJ2-5; 8 bases match TRBD1. This CDR3 contains 16 residues. The germline V gene has CDR1 SGHDN and CDR2 FVKESK. J gave up 2 bases and V 2 bases, and 7 bases lay outside the gene matches. DNA of the CDR3: TGTGCCAGCAGCCAACGCCCGGACAGGGTTCAAGAGACCCAGTACTTC. Translated, it gives CASSQRPDRVQETQYF.

This sequence joins TRBV6-6 and TRBJ2-1, with D tentatively TRBD1 (6 bases). CDR3 size: 15 residues. The V gene's germline CDR1 is MNHNY and CDR2 SVGAGI (reference sequence). Trimming shortened V by 5 bases and J by 3 bases, and 14 bases separated the two germline ends. CDR3: CASSPEGGRYNEQFF. As DNA, the CDR3 is TGTGCCAGCAGTCCCGAAGGGGGTCGCTACAATGAGCAGTTCTTC.

This chain uses TRBV23-1 with TRBJ2-1, with a weak D call TRBD2 (5 bases). TRBV23-1 falls under the ORF class, with uncertain function. The CDR3 is 16 amino acids. Trimming took 0 bases from V and 0 from J, leaving 9 bases between them. For the CDR3, the DNA is TGCGCCAGCAGTCAATCGTTGGGGAGCTCCTACAATGAGCAGTTCTTC. Translating it yields CASSQSLGSSYNEQFF.

The chain employs TRBV6-2 or TRBV6-3 and TRBJ2-1; weak D call: TRBD2 (5 bases). Germline V lookup: CDR1 MNHEY, CDR2 SVGEGT. V gave up 6 bases and J gave up 4 bases, with 22 bases separating them. CDR3 length equals 17 residues. The CDR3 region is CASSPDLATSLYNEQFF. CDR3 sequence (DNA): TGTGCCAGCAGCCCTGACCTAGCTACTTCCCTTTACAATGAGCAGTTCTTC.

The chain combines TRBV9 with TRBJ2-2; tentative D call: TRBD2 (5 bases). V lost 7 bases and J 0 bases, leaving 13 bases between the germline ends. Germline V lookup: CDR1 SGDLS, CDR2 YYNGEE. This CDR3 has 15 amino acids. CDR3 sequence reads: CASGPPGTNTGELFF. In DNA form, the CDR3 reads TGTGCCAGCGGTCCCCCGGGGACGAACACCGGGGAGCTGTTTTTT.

The gene calls are TRBV29-1 and TRBJ1-2; D possibly corresponds to TRBD1 (6 bases). Trimming removed 0 bases at V and 7 bases at J, with 33 bases between. Germline-derived CDR1 and CDR2 are SQVTM and ANQGSEA. The length of the CDR3 is 20 residues. CDR3 protein: CSVEDRSAGTTRARNFGYTF. The CDR3 DNA is TGCAGCGTTGAAGATCGATCGGCAGGGACAACTCGGGCACGTAATTTTGGCTACACCTTC.

To note about this clone: This sample also contains other DNA sequences that code for the same CDR3. The J gene is TRBJ1-2, the V gene TRBV18, with 8 bases fitting TRBD1. With V trimmed by 3 bases and J by 2 bases, 5 bases remained unmatched. Germline V lookup: CDR1 KGHSH, CDR2 LQKENI. CDR3 length: 15 amino acids. CDR3 coding DNA: TGTGCCAGCTCACCCGGACAGGGAACCAACTATGGCTACACCTTC. It yields the protein CASSPGQGTNYGYTF.